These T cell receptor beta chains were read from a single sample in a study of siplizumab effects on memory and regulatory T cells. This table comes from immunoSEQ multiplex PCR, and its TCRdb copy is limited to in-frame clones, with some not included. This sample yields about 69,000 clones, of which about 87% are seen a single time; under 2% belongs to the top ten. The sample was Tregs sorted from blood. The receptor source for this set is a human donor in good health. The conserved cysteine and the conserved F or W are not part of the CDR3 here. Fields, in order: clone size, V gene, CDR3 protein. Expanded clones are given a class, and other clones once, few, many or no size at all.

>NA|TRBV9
ASSPPGGGSSYEQY
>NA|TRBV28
ASRPGGSGNTIY
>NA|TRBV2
ASSEARGTGYNEQF
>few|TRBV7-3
ASARGGAGELF
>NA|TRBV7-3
ASSLGTNTDTQY
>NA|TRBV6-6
ASSSPGQGPYEQY
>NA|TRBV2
ASTWTDTQY
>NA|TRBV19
ASSIGLAGYIQY
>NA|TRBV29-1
SVGDFEAF
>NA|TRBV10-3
AISVGSSSYEQY
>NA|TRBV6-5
ASSYRLAGTDTQY
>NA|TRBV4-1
ASSQDQVAGNGNTQY
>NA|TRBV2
ASSDRVAGELF
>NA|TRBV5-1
ASSLGPGVTGELF
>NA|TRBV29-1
SVEEAKNIQY
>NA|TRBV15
ATSRDQGDTIY
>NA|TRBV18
ASSPWESGAGNTIY